The T cell receptor (beta chain) under discussion was sequenced for a study of cytomegalovirus exposure and HLA in healthy donors. Study-level points and caveats: Researchers had no immune exposure information except CMV serostatus available.

The CDR3 sequence is 15 residues long. V lost 4 bases and J lost 4, with 16 bases in between. Germline CDR1 LNHNV, CDR2 YYDKDF (reference sequence). This PCR relied on a set of 60 Vbeta primers and 13 Jbeta primers. The assay was immunoSEQ multiplex PCR, and TCRdb's table has in-frame clones only and misses some. This repertoire shows roughly 130,000 clones, more than 55% found once; its top ten account for under 7.5%. As for this clone: Its antigen is as yet unknown.

The sequenced sample was PBMCs. This receptor was obtained from a woman aged 55 to 70 in good health and CMV-seronegative. The genes are TRBV15 and TRBJ1-1; tentative D call: TRBD1 (6 bases). CDR3 DNA sequence: TGTGCCACCAGCACCTCGTTGGGCAGGGGCACTGAAGCTTTCTTT. Translating gives CATSTSLGRGTEAFF.